The 23 T cell receptor beta chains below come from one sample, sequenced in a study of cytomegalovirus exposure and HLA in healthy donors. Both 60 Vbeta primers and 13 Jbeta primers went into the PCR. Sequenced by immunoSEQ multiplex PCR; TCRdb stores in-frame clones only, minus some. The sample table includes roughly 120,000 clones. The sequencing input was PBMCs. The receptors shown here come from a man aged 25 to 40 in good health and CMV-seronegative.

The chain joins TRBV6-5 to TRBJ1-2, with D hard to call. CDR3 length: 16 residues. Germline values: CDR1 MNHEY, CDR2 SVGAGI. V dropped 4 bases and J dropped 4 bases, with 19 bases sitting between them. The CDR3, as DNA: TGTGCCAGCAGTTCCGTTACGAGGGCGTCAGGCTATGGCTACACCTTC. Encoded protein: CASSSVTRASGYGYTF.

The chain has TRBV6-5 and TRBJ2-1, with TRBD2 as a possible D gene (6 bases). Germline V gene lookup returns CDR1 MNHEY and CDR2 SVGAGI. Trimming cost V 4 bases and J 7 bases, with 17 bases left between them. The CDR3 has 15 amino acids. Here the CDR3 DNA reads TGTGCCAGCAGTTTGGCGGGGAGAGGGGATAATGAGCAGTTCTTC. Translating it yields CASSLAGRGDNEQFF.

This rearrangement joins TRBV19 to TRBJ2-7; 8 bases are shared with TRBD2. CDR3 length: 13 amino acids. The germline V gene encodes CDR1 LNHDA and CDR2 SQIVND (reference sequence). With V trimmed by 7 bases and J by 7 bases, 9 bases remained unmatched. CDR3 in amino acids: CASTPTPGGEQYF. For the CDR3, the DNA is TGTGCCAGTACACCTACCCCGGGAGGGGAGCAGTACTTC. Full variable domain (rest looked up from reference TRBV19 and TRBJ2-7): DGGITQSPKYLFRKEGQNVTLSCEQNLNHDAMYWYRQDPGQGLRLIYYSQIVNDFQKGDIAEGYSVSREKKESFPLTVTSAQKNPTAFYLCASTPTPGGEQYFGPGTRLTVT.

The chain employs TRBV6-1 and TRBJ2-1, with a tentative D call TRBD1 (5 bases). This CDR3 has 15 residues. Trimming took 3 bases from V and 10 from J, leaving 19 bases between them. Germline CDR1 reads MNHNS; CDR2 reads SASEGT. The CDR3 DNA is TGTGCCAGCAGTGACGAGGACATTCCTACGATGGAGCAGTTCTTC. Protein sequence: CASSDEDIPTMEQFF.

The V call is TRBV9, the J call TRBJ2-1; 11 bases fit TRBD2. CDR3 size: 16 residues. Germline V gene sequence: CDR1 SGDLS, CDR2 YYNGEE. J was trimmed by 4 bases and V by 3 bases; bases with no gene match: 6. The CDR3: CASSAWGTSGYNEQFF. In DNA, the CDR3 is TGTGCCAGCAGCGCGTGGGGGACTAGCGGTTACAATGAGCAGTTCTTC.

The rearrangement links TRBV6-5 to TRBJ2-5; tentative D call: TRBD1 (5 bases). The better agreement between TRBJ2-7 and the DNA end casts doubt on the J call. Germline CDR1 reads MNHEY; CDR2 reads SVGAGI. The CDR3 loop spans 15 amino acids. The CDR3, as DNA: TGTGCCAGCACTAACCCCGGGCAGGGAAACTACGAGCAGTACTTC. Encoded protein: CASTNPGQGNYEQYF.

The chain is built from TRBV2 and TRBJ1-2; perhaps TRBD1 as D (6 bases). CDR1 is SNHLY, CDR2 FYNNEI, per germline. The CDR3 has 13 residues. V lost 6 bases and J lost 8, with 16 bases in between. The CDR3 here is CASRIGDIGGYTF. The CDR3, as DNA: TGTGCCAGCAGGATTGGGGACATTGGGGGCTACACCTTC.

The chain has TRBV29-1 and TRBJ2-1; TRBD2 matches at 14 bases. Germline values: CDR1 SQVTM, CDR2 ANQGSEA. The CDR3 totals 17 residues. J was trimmed by 8 bases and V by 4 bases; bases with no gene match: 13. DNA of the CDR3: TGCAGCGTTGGGACAAAGCGACTAGCGGGAGGGGGTGATGAGCAGTTCTTC. Protein sequence: CSVGTKRLAGGGDEQFF.

CDR3 nucleotides: TGTGCCAGCAGCTCCCCGACTAGCCTGTACCAAGAGACCCAGTACTTC. Its protein is CASSSPTSLYQETQYF. The chain is built from TRBV5-4 and TRBJ2-5, with 7 bases fitting TRBD2. Germline CDR1 is SGHNT and CDR2 is YYREEE (reference sequence). This CDR3 is 16 amino acids long. V trimming: 3 bases; J trimming: 0 bases; junction bases outside the gene matches: 8.

This chain joins TRBV9 and TRBJ1-2, with D unresolved. Germline CDR1 SGDLS, CDR2 YYNGEE. The CDR3 runs 14 residues. V was cut by 4 bases and J by 1 base, with 11 bases left in between. CDR3 sequence: CASSSRGGNYGYTF. CDR3 coding DNA: TGTGCCAGCAGCTCCCGTGGAGGTAACTATGGCTACACCTTC.

The chain uses TRBV6-1 and TRBJ2-7; 7 bases are a match to TRBD1. The V gene end was trimmed by 4 bases and the J gene end by 2 bases; junction bases not matched to a gene: 8. The germline gives CDR1 MNHNS, CDR2 SASEGT. This CDR3 region has 15 residues. CDR3 sequence: CASSVPRGKAYEQYF. The CDR3 DNA reads as TGTGCCAGCAGTGTTCCCAGGGGGAAGGCCTACGAGCAGTACTTC.

The chain employs TRBV30 and TRBJ2-7; possibly TRBD1 for D (6 bases). The CDR3 is 17 amino acids. Germline lookup yields CDR1 GTSNPN and CDR2 SVGIG (reference sequence). V was cut by 5 bases and J by 2 bases, with 25 bases left in between. CDR3: CAWGSGDIFLGAYEQYF. In nucleotides, the CDR3 is TGTGCCTGGGGCTCCGGGGACATCTTTCTCGGGGCCTACGAGCAGTACTTC.

For this clone: Other DNA sequences in this sample translate to the same CDR3. The chain is built from TRBV2 and TRBJ2-5; 8 bases align to TRBD2. V dropped 8 bases and J dropped 3; count of bases not matched to a gene: 2. Germline V CDR1 and CDR2: SNHLY, FYNNEI. The CDR3 loop spans 12 amino acids. CDR3 sequence reads: CASSGLEETQYF. CDR3 coding DNA: TGTGCCAGCTCGGGACTAGAAGAGACCCAGTACTTC.

This sequence joins TRBV29-1 and TRBJ1-4; D is unresolved. Between the trimmed V and J ends, which lost 2 bases and 8 bases, there was a span of 12 bases. The CDR3 is 13 residues long. Germline V gene sequence: CDR1 SQVTM, CDR2 ANQGSEA. CDR3 nucleotides: TGCAGCGTTGAAAGTCAGGAAGGCGAAAAACTGTTTTTT. Amino acid sequence: CSVESQEGEKLFF.

The chain has TRBV19 and TRBJ2-7, with D possibly TRBD2 on 6 matching bases. V was clipped by 7 bases and J by 2 bases, with 18 bases between them. CDR1 and CDR2 from the germline V gene are LNHDA and SQIVND (reference sequence). This CDR3 region has 15 residues. CDR3 protein: CASTPSADYPYEQYF. The CDR3 coding sequence is TGTGCCAGTACCCCCAGCGCGGACTACCCCTACGAGCAGTACTTC. Together with reference TRBV19 and TRBJ2-7, the CDR3 gives the full variable domain: DGGITQSPKYLFRKEGQNVTLSCEQNLNHDAMYWYRQDPGQGLRLIYYSQIVNDFQKGDIAEGYSVSREKKESFPLTVTSAQKNPTAFYLCASTPSADYPYEQYFGPGTRLTVT.

The rearrangement links TRBV29-1 to TRBJ1-2; TRBD1 matches 7 bases. V was pared by 3 bases and J by 6 bases, with 13 bases of the junction left unmatched. The CDR3 totals 15 residues. Germline V gene data show CDR1 as SQVTM and CDR2 as ANQGSEA. CDR3 DNA: TGCAGCGTTGACAGCCCCCCGACAGGGAAAGATGGCTACACCTTC. Amino acid sequence: CSVDSPPTGKDGYTF.

V is TRBV25-1 and J is TRBJ1-2; no firm D call. V shed 2 bases and J shed 4 bases, with 11 bases lying between them. The CDR3 runs 14 residues. Germline assignment: CDR1 MGHDK and CDR2 SYGVNS. CDR3 in amino acids: CASSEIDGFYGYTF. DNA for the CDR3: TGTGCCAGCAGTGAAATAGACGGGTTCTATGGCTACACCTTC.

This chain joins TRBV28 and TRBJ2-1; D call uncertain. Germline CDR1 MDHEN, CDR2 SYDVKM. There are 13 residues in the CDR3. The germline V and J ends were trimmed by 7 bases and 2 bases, with 9 bases remaining between them. This CDR3 reads CASISQTYNEQFF. The CDR3, as DNA: TGTGCCAGCATCTCGCAGACCTACAATGAGCAGTTCTTC. Full variable domain (rest looked up from reference TRBV28 and TRBJ2-1): DVKVTQSSRYLVKRTGEKVFLECVQDMDHENMFWYRQDPGLGLRLIYFSYDVKMKEKGDIPEGYSVSREKKERFSLILESASTNQTSMYLCASISQTYNEQFFGPGTRLTVL.

V usage is TRBV28 and J usage is TRBJ2-5; 10 bases line up with TRBD1. Germline loops: CDR1 MDHEN, CDR2 SYDVKM. The CDR3 length is 16 residues. The J segment lost 5 bases and the V segment lost 4 bases, leaving 10 bases of the junction unmatched. The CDR3: CASSSQTGGRGETQYF. The CDR3 DNA sequence: TGTGCCAGCAGTTCACAGACAGGGGGCCGAGGGGAGACCCAGTACTTC.

The chain recombines TRBV6-1 with TRBJ2-3; D is perhaps TRBD2 (5 bases). CDR3 size: 13 residues. In germline, CDR1 is MNHNS, CDR2 SASEGT. V lost 2 bases and J lost 6, with 9 bases in between. The CDR3 is CASSELAGDTQYF. The CDR3 nucleotides are TGTGCCAGCAGTGAACTAGCTGGGGATACGCAGTATTTT.

J is TRBJ1-4 and V is TRBV19; 8 bases map to TRBD1. This CDR3 is built from 14 residues. Looked up from germline, CDR1 is LNHDA and CDR2 is SQIVND (reference sequence). V gave up 4 bases and J gave up 5 bases; unmatched junction bases: 3. CDR3 in amino acids: CASSKGQVNEKLFF. DNA for the CDR3: TGTGCCAGTAGTAAGGGACAGGTCAATGAAAAACTGTTTTTT.

The genes are TRBV5-1 and TRBJ1-1; D remains unclear. CDR1 SGHRS and CDR2 YFSETQ come from the germline V gene. V dropped 0 bases and J dropped 0 bases, with 9 bases sitting between them. The CDR3 runs to 15 residues. CDR3 residues: CASSLVPGMNTEAFF. The CDR3 DNA reads TGCGCCAGCAGCTTGGTTCCGGGAATGAACACTGAAGCTTTCTTT.

The chain combines TRBV6-6 with TRBJ1-1; a possible D gene is TRBD1 (6 bases). V lost 6 bases and J 5 bases, leaving 19 bases between the germline ends. Per germline, CDR1 MNHNY and CDR2 SVGAGI (reference sequence). The CDR3 runs 15 residues. In DNA, the CDR3 is TGTGCCAGCAGAGACAGGCTGCTGACTGGGACTGAAGCTTTCTTT. Amino acid sequence: CASRDRLLTGTEAFF.